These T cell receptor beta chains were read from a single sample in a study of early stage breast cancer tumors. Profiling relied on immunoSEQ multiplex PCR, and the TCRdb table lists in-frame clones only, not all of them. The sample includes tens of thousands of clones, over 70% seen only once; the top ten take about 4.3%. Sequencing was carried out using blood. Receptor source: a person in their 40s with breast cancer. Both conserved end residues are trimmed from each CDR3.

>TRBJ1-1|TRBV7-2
ASSLARTGTEAF
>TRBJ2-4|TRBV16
ASRGHLTKNIQY
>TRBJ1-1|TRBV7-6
ASSLVQGRGNTEAF
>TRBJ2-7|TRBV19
ASSIKSQGGEQY
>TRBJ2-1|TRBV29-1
SASGTGWGNEQF
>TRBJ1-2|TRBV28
ASSPGGPYGYT
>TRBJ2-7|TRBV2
ASSDRDRIYEQY
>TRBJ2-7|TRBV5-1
ASSETGLANYEQY
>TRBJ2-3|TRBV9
ASSPHEDSPDTQY
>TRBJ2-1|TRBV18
ASSSMTGADNEQF
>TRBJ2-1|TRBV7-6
ASSLGAGGRDEQF
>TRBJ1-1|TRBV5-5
ASSYRTANTEAF
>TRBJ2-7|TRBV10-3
ATATLSYEQY
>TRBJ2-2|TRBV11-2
ASSLNSNTGELF
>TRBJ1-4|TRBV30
AWSTTGSSTNEKLF
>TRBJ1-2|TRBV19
ASSIGSGDGYT
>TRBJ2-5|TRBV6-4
ASQPGGGWETQY
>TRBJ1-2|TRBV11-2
ASSLGTAQERGYT
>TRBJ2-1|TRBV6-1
ASIKPDGNEQF
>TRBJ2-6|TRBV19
ASSRGLVLGANVLT
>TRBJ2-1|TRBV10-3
AISAGVNEQF
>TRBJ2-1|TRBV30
AWGGYNEQF
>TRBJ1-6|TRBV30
AWSDLDGNSPLH
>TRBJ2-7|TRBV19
ASSITGINYEQY
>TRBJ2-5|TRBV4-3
ASSQEAPSGRGTQY
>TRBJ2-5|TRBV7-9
ASSALAGETQY
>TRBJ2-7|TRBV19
ASSISTGAYEQY
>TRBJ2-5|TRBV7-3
ASSSGKAGGRETQY
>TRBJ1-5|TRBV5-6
ASSRQETGNQPQH
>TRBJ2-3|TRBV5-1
ASSLGQGRFTDTQY
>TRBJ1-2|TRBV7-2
ASSFPPATNYGYT
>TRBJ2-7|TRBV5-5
ASSLRWGEVMTYEQY
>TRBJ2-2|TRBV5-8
ASSKTSGSFDTGELF
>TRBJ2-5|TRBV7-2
ASSLAGPDATQY
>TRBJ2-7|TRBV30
AWSSTYEQY
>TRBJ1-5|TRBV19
ASSIDPGRVEQPQH
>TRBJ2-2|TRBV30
AWSHGTSGRIGELF
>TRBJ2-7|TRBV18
ASSPRLDTYEQY
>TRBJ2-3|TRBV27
ASSLRLAFTDTQY
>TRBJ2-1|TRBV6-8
ASSLWSQF
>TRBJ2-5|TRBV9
ASSVGGSRREETQY
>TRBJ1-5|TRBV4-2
ASSQDLVVQGQPQH
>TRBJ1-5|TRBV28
ASTGTANQPQH
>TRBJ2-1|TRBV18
ASSPTGSNNEQF
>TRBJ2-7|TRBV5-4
ASSLGAGGLRYEQY
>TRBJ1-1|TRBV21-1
ASSKAGDSLNTEAF
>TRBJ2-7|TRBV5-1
ASAVGQSYEQY
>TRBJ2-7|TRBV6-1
ASRTGTSGYEQY
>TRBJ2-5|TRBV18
ASSPSSLAEQETQY
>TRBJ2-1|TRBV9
ASSPGTTTYNEQF
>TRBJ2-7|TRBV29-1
SVMPGTGAYEQY